This T cell receptor (beta chain) was found in a study of blood T cell repertoires in COVID-19 (dated by TCRdb to 2019 to 2021). Turning to the overall study: Samples covering the acute and convalescent phases of COVID-19 were provided by collaborators in the United States, Italy and Spain. The repertoires were released in a freely available public database intended as a resource for research on the immune response to SARS-CoV-2. Nearly every sample came with metadata listing a de-identified subject ID, COVID-19 status, age in years and sex. HLA class I and class II types, where available, came from metadata supplied by the sample provider rather than from assay-based typing. Samples came from the ongoing ImmuneRACE study (first 160 participants) plus 1,254 subjects from 6 global collaborators. Subjects who had been exposed to COVID-19, were actively infected with it, or had recovered from it provided the deeply sampled blood TCRbeta repertoires that made up the dataset. The prospective study material was composed of cDNA or gDNA derived from T cells, B-cell-depleted T cells, or PBMCs.

As regards this clone: The antigen it binds to is not known. Per-base quality was not reported, and no clone a single base away is much larger than it.

The immunoSEQ Assay, a bias-controlled multiplex PCR, was used to amplify TCRbeta CDR3 regions from genomic DNA. Concerning the study's data processing: The number of nucleated cells in each sample was estimated by amplification of reference gene primers within the assay. To quantify the absolute abundance of each unique TCRbeta CDR3 rearrangement, sequence reads were collapsed and filtered. Productive Simpson clonality was computed per sample as the square root of Simpson's diversity index over productive rearrangements. In its TCRdb copy, this immuneACCESS table keeps in-frame sequences only and misses some clones. Where compared with another copy, unresolved V genes explain less than half of these, and the others have no known cause. V and J calls and clone size are as listed in that table; D and trimming were resolved from the DNA. The sample table lists fewer than 400,000 clones, about 87% of them with a count of one. The ten largest clonotypes hold around 3% of the sample.

V drops 0 bases and J drops 0 bases, leaving 12 bases in between. From the germline V gene (reference sequence), CDR1 is SGHKS and CDR2 is YYEKEE. The CDR3 goes from the cysteine to the phenylalanine over 16 residues. The CDR3 DNA has 48 bases and is translated from base 1. Whole blood was collected in K2EDTA tubes by collaborating institutions according to the institutions' own protocols. For TCRbeta analysis, collaborator samples were shipped as frozen whole blood, as isolated PBMCs, or as DNA extracted from either sample type. Results and caveats for the whole study, not just this receptor: Clinical and demographic metadata were provided uncurated, with the amount varying by source and participant.

This clonotype was sampled from a human donor in a cohort sampled during active COVID-19. The rearranged chain carries TRBV5-5 and TRBJ1-1, and possibly TRBD1, on 6 matching bases. Sequenced input: peripheral blood. The DNA reads as follows: TGTGCCAGCAGCTTGGGGCAGGGGTTAATGAACACTGAAGCTTTCTTT. The translation is CASSLGQGLMNTEAFF.